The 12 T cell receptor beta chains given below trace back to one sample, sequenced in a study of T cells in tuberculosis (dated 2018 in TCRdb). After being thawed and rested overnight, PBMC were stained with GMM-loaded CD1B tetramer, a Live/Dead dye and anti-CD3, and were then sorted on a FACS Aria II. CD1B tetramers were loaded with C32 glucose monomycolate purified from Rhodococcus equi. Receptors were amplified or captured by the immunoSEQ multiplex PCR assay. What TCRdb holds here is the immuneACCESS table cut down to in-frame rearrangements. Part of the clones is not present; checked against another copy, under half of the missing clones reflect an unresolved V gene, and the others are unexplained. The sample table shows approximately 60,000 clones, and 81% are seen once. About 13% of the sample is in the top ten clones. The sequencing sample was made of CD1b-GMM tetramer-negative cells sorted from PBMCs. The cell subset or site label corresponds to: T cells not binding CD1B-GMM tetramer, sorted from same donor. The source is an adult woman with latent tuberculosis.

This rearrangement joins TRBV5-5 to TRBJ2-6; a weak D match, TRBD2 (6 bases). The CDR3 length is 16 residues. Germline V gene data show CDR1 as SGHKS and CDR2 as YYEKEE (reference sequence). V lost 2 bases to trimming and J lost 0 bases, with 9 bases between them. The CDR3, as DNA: TGTGCCAGCAGCTTCGGGGACTTCTCTGGGGCCAACGTCCTGACTTTC. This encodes CASSFGDFSGANVLTF.

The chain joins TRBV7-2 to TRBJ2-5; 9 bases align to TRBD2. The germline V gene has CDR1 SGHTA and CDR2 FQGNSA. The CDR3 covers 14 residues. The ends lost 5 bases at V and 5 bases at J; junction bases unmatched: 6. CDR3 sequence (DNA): TGTGCCAGCAGCCCAGCGGGGGGCCGGGAGACCCAGTACTTC. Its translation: CASSPAGGRETQYF.

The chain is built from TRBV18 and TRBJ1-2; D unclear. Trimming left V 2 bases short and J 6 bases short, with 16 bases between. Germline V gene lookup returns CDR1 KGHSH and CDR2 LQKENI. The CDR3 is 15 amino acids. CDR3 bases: TGTGCCAGCTCACCAACCACGTTGCCGAGGGATGGCTACACCTTC. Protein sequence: CASSPTTLPRDGYTF.

Written as DNA, the CDR3 is TGTGCCAGCACTCCCACGGGGAGTAGCAATCAGCCCCAGCATTTT. Translation gives CASTPTGSSNQPQHF. This rearrangement joins TRBV28 to TRBJ1-5, with D unclear. The CDR3 length is 15 residues. Trimming left V 7 bases short and J 0 bases short, with 13 bases between. The germline gives CDR1 MDHEN, CDR2 SYDVKM.

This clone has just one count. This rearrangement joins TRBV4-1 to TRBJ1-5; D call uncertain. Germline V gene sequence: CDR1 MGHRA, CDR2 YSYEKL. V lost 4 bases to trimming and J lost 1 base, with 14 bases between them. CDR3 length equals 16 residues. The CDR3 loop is CASSLMFGQSNQPQHF. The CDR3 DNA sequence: TGCGCCAGCAGCCTCATGTTTGGCCAGAGCAATCAGCCCCAGCATTTT.

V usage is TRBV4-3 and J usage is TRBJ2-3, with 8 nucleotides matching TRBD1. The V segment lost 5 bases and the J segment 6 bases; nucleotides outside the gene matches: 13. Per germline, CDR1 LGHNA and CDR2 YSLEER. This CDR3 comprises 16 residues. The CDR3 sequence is CASSENPGQGGDTQYF. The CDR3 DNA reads TGCGCCAGCAGCGAAAACCCAGGACAGGGAGGCGATACGCAGTATTTT.

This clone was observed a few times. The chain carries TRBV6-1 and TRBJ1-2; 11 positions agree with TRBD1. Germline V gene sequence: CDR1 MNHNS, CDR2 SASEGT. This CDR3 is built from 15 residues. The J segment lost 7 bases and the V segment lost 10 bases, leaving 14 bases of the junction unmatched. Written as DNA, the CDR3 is TGTGCCACCTATCCCAACGCCGGGACAGGGGGTGGCTACACCTTC. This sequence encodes CATYPNAGTGGGYTF.

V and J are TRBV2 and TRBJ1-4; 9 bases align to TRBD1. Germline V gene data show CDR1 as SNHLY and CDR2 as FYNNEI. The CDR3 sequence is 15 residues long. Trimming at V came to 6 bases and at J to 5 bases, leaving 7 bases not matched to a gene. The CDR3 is CASRAGTGSNEKLFF. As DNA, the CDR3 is TGTGCCAGCAGGGCAGGGACAGGGTCAAATGAAAAACTGTTTTTT. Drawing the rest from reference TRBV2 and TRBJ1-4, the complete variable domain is EPEVTQTPSHQVTQMGQEVILRCVPISNHLYFYWYRQILGQKVEFLVSFYNNEISEKSEIFDDQFSVERPDGSNFTLKIRSTKLEDSAMYFCASRAGTGSNEKLFFGSGTQLSVL.

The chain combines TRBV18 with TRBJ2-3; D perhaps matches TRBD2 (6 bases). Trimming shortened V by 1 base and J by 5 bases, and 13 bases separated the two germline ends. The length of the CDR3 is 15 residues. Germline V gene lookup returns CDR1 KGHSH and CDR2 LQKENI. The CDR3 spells CASSPRVTAGDTQYF. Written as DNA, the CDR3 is TGTGCCAGCTCACCACGGGTAACAGCGGGAGATACGCAGTATTTT. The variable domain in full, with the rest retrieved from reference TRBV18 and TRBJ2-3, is NAGVMQNPRHLVRRRGQEARLRCSPMKGHSHVYWYRQLPEEGLKFMVYLQKENIIDESGMPKERFSAEFPKEGPSILRIQQVVRGDSAAYFCASSPRVTAGDTQYFGPGTRLTVL.

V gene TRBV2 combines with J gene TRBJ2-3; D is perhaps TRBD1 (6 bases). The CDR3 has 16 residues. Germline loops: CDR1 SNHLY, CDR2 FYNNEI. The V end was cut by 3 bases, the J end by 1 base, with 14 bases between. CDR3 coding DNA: TGTGCCAGCAGTGATTCCAGGGGCATAGGCACAGATACGCAGTATTTT. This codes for CASSDSRGIGTDTQYF.

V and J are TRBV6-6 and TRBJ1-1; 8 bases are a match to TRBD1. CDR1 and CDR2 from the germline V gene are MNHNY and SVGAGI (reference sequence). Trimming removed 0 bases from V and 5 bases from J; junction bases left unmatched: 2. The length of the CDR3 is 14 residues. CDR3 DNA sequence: TGTGCCAGCAGTTACTCCCGGACAGGGACTGAAGCTTTCTTT. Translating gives CASSYSRTGTEAFF.

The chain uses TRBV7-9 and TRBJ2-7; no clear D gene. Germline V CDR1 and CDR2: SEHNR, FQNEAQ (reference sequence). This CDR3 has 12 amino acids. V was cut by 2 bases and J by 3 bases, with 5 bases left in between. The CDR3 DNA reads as TGTGCCAGCAGCTTATCTTTCTACGAGCAGTACTTC. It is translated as CASSLSFYEQYF.